This TCR beta chain is drawn from a study of blood T cell repertoires in COVID-19. Whole-study context: Donors in the United States, Italy and Spain gave samples during acute or convalescent COVID-19. Sources were T cells, B-cell-depleted T cells, or PBMCs; the material itself was cDNA or gDNA.

Original processing notes: Researchers report that nucleated cell counts were estimated from reference gene primer amplification. The assay was immunoSEQ multiplex PCR, and TCRdb's table has in-frame clones only and misses some. D and trimming come from the DNA, and the V and J calls and clone size come from that table. The sample consists of 100,000 to 140,000 clones, about 80% of them appearing once. Germline lookup yields CDR1 SGDLS and CDR2 YYNGEE. The CDR3 extends over 17 amino acids. V was clipped by 0 bases and J by 3 bases; unmatched bases: 8. The sequenced sample consisted of peripheral blood. The rearrangement links TRBV9 to TRBJ1-2; 10 bases line up with TRBD1. This sequence was found in a man aged 70-80 years with acute or convalescent COVID-19. Here the CDR3 DNA reads TGTGCCAGCAGCGTAGCTTCGACAGGGGGCTTGGACTATGGCTACACCTTC. Protein: CASSVASTGGLDYGYTF.